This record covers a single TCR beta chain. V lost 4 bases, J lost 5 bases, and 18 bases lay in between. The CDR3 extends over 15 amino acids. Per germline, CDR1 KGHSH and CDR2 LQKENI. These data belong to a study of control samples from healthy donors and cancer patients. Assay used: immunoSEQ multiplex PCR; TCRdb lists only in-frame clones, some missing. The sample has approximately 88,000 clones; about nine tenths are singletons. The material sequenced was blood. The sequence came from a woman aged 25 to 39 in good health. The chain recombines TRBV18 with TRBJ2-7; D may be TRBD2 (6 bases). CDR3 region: CASSHTSTGSHEQYF. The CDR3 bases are TGTGCCAGCTCACATACTAGCACGGGATCCCACGAGCAGTACTTC.